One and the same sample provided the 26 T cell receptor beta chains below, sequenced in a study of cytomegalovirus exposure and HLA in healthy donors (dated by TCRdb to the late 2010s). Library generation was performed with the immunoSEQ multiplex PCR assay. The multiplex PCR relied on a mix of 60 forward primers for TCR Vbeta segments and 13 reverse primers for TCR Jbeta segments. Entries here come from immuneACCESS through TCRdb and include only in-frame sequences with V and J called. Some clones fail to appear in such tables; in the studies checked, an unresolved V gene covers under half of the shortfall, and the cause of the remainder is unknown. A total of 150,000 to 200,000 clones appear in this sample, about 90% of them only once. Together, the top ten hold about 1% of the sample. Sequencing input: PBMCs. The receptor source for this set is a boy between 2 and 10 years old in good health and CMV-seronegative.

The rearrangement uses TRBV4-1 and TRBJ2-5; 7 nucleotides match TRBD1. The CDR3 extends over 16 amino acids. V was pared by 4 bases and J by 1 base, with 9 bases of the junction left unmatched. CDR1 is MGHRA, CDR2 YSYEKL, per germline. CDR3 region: CASSRPSTGPQETQYF. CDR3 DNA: TGCGCCAGCAGCCGCCCATCGACAGGGCCCCAAGAGACCCAGTACTTC.

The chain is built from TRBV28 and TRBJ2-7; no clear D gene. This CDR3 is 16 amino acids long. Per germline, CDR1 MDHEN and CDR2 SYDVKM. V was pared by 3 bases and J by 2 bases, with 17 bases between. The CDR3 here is CASSFRGPVKTYEQYF. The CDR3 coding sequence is TGTGCCAGCAGTTTCAGAGGCCCGGTTAAGACCTACGAGCAGTACTTC.

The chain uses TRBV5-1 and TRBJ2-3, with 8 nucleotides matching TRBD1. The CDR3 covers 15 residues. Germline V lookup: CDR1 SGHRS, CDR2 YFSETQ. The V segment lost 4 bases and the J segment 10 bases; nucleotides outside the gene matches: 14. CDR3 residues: CASSDRGRGPRSQYF. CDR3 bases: TGCGCCAGCAGCGACAGGGGTCGGGGTCCACGCTCGCAGTATTTT.

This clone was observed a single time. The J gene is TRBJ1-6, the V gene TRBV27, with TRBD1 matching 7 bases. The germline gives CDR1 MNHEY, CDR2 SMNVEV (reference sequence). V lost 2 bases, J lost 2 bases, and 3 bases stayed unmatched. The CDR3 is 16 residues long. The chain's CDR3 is CASSLEGAPYNSPLHF. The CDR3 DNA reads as TGTGCCAGCAGTTTAGAGGGGGCGCCCTATAATTCACCCCTCCACTTT.

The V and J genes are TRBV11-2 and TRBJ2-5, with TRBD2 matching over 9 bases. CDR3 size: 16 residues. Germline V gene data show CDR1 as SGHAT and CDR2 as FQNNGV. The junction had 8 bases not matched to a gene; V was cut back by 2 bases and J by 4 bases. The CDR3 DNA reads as TGTGCCAGCAGCTTAACTGGCGGGGGGGCCCTAGAGACCCAGTACTTC. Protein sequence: CASSLTGGGALETQYF.

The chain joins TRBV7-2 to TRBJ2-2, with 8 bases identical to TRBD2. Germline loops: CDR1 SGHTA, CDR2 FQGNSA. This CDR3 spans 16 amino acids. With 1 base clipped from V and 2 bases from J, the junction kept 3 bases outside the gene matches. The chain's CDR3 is CASSLDSGINTGELFF. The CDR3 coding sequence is TGTGCCAGCAGCTTAGATAGCGGGATAAACACCGGGGAGCTGTTTTTT.

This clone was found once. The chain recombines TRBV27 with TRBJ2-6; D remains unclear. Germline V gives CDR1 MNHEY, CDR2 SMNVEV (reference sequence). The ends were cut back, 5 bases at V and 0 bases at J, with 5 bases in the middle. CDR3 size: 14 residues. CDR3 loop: CASSPYSGANVLTF. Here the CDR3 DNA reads TGTGCCAGCAGTCCCTACTCTGGGGCCAACGTCCTGACTTTC.

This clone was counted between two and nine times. CDR3 loop: CASSEGTRNEKLFF. CDR3 nucleotide sequence: TGTGCCAGCAGTGAGGGGACAAGGAATGAAAAACTGTTTTTT. The V call is TRBV2, the J call TRBJ1-4; possibly TRBD1 for D (6 bases). V lost 3 bases, J lost 5 bases, and 10 bases lay in between. CDR1 and CDR2 (germline): SNHLY, FYNNEI. CDR3 length: 14 residues.

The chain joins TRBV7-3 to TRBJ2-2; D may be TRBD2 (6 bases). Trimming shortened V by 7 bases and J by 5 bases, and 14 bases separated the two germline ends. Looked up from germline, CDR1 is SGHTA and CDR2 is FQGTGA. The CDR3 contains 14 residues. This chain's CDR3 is CASKGLAETGELFF. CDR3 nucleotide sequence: TGTGCCAGCAAGGGTTTAGCGGAGACCGGGGAGCTGTTTTTT.

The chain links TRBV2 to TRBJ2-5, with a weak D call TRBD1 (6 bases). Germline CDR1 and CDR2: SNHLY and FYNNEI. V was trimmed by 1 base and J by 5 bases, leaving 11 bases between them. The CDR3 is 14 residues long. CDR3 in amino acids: CASSEDRVRETQYF. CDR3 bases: TGTGCCAGCAGTGAAGACAGGGTTCGGGAGACCCAGTACTTC.

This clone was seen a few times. The CDR3 DNA is TGCGCCAGCAGCCAATATCACTCCCCGGACAGGGCGAGGTCGAGGACTAATGAAAAACTGTTTTTT. Its protein is CASSQYHSPDRARSRTNEKLFF. The rearrangement uses TRBV4-1 and TRBJ1-4, with 8 bases fitting TRBD1. The CDR3 contains 22 residues. V was pared by 2 bases and J by 2 bases, with 22 bases of the junction left unmatched. Looked up from germline, CDR1 is MGHRA and CDR2 is YSYEKL.

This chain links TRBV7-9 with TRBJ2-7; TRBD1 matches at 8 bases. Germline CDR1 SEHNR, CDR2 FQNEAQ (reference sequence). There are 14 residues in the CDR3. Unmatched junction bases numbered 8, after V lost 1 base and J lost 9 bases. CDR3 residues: CASSLDLAGGAQYF. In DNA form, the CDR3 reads TGTGCCAGCAGCTTAGATTTGGCAGGGGGCGCGCAGTACTTC. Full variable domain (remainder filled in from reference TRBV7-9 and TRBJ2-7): DTGVSQNPRHKITKRGQNVTFRCDPISEHNRLYWYRQTLGQGPEFLTYFQNEAQLEKSRLLSDRFSAERPKGSFSTLEIQRTEQGDSAMYLCASSLDLAGGAQYFGPGTRLTVT.

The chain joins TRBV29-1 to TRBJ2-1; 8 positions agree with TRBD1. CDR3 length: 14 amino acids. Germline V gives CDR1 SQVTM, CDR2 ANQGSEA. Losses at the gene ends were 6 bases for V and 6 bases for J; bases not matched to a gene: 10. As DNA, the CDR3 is TGCAGCGTCGGTGACAGGGGCTTAGTCAATGAGCAGTTCTTC. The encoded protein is CSVGDRGLVNEQFF.

As DNA, the CDR3 is TGTGCCAGCAGCGTAGCGTCGGGAGGTACCTACGAGCAGTACTTC. It specifies CASSVASGGTYEQYF. V gene TRBV9 combines with J gene TRBJ2-7; 7 nucleotides agree with TRBD2. The germline gives CDR1 SGDLS, CDR2 YYNGEE. The V and J ends lost 0 bases and 2 bases, in that order; junction bases with no gene match: 5. The CDR3 totals 15 residues.

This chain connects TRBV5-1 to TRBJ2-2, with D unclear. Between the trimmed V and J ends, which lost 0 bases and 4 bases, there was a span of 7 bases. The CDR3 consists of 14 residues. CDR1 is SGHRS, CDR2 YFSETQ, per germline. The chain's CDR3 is CASSLALLTGELFF. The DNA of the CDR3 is TGCGCCAGCAGCTTGGCCCTCCTCACCGGGGAGCTGTTTTTT. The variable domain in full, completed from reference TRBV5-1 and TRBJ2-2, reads KAGVTQTPRYLIKTRGQQVTLSCSPISGHRSVSWYQQTPGQGLQFLFEYFSETQRNKGNFPGRFSGRQFSNSRSEMNVSTLELGDSALYLCASSLALLTGELFFGEGSRLTVL.

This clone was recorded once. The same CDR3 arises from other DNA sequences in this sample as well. The CDR3 DNA is TGCGCCAGCAGCTTGAATAACGAGCAGTACTTC. Its protein is CASSLNNEQYF. The genes are TRBV5-1 and TRBJ2-7, with D unresolved. The ends were cut back, 1 base at V and 5 bases at J, with 4 bases in the middle. This CDR3 comprises 11 residues. Germline V CDR1 and CDR2: SGHRS, YFSETQ.

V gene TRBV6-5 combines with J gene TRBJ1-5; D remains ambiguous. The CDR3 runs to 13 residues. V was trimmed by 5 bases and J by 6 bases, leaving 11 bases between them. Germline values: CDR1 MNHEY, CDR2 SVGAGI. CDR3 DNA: TGTGCCAGCAGTGCACAGTTTGGTCAGCCCCAGCATTTT. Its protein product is CASSAQFGQPQHF.

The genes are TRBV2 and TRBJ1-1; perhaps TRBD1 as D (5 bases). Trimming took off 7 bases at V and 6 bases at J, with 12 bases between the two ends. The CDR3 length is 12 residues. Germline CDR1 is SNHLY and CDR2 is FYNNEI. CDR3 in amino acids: CASKMEGPEAFF. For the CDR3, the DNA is TGTGCCAGCAAAATGGAGGGACCTGAAGCTTTCTTT.

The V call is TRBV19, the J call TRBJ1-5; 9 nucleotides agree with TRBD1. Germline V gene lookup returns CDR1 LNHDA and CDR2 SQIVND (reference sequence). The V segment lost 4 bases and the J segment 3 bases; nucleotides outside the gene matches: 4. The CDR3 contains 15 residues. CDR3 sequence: CASSTGTGSNQPQHF. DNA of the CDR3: TGTGCCAGTAGTACAGGGACAGGGTCCAATCAGCCCCAGCATTTT.

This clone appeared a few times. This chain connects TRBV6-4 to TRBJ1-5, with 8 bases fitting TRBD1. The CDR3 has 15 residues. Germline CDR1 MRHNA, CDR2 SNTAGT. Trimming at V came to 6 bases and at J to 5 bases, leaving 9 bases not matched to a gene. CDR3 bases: TGTGCCAGCAGCTGCAGGGGGCAGGAGCATCAGCCCCAGCATTTT. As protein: CASSCRGQEHQPQHF.

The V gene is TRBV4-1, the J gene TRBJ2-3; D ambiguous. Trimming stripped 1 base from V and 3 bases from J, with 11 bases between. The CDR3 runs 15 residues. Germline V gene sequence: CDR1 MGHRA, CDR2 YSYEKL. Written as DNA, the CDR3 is TGCGCCAGCAGCCAAGGTGACATTTTGACAGATACGCAGTATTTT. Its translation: CASSQGDILTDTQYF.

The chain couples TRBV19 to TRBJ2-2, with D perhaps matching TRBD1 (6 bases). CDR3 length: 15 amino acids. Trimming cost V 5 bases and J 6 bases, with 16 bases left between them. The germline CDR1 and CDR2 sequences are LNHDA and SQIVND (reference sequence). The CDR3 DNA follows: TGTGCCAGTAGTGGGTCAGGGGTTATTGCCGGGGAGCTGTTTTTT. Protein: CASSGSGVIAGELFF.

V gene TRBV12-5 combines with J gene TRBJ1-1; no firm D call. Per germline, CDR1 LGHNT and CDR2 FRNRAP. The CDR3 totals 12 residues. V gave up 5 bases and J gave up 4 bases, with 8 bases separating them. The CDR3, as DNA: TGTGCTAGTGGTATGGGCGTCACTGAAGCTTTCTTT. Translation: CASGMGVTEAFF. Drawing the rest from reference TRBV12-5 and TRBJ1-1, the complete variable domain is DARVTQTPRHKVTEMGQEVTMRCQPILGHNTVFWYRQTMMQGLELLAYFRNRAPLDDSGMPKDRFSAEMPDATLATLKIQPSEPRDSAVYFCASGMGVTEAFFGQGTRLTVV.

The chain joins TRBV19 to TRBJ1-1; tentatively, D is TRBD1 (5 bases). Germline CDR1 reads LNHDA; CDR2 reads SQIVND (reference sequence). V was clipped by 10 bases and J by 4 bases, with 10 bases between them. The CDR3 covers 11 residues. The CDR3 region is CATQRGTEAFF. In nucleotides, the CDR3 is TGTGCCACCCAAAGGGGCACTGAAGCTTTCTTT. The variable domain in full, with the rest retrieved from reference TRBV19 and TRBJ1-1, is DGGITQSPKYLFRKEGQNVTLSCEQNLNHDAMYWYRQDPGQGLRLIYYSQIVNDFQKGDIAEGYSVSREKKESFPLTVTSAQKNPTAFYLCATQRGTEAFFGQGTRLTVV.

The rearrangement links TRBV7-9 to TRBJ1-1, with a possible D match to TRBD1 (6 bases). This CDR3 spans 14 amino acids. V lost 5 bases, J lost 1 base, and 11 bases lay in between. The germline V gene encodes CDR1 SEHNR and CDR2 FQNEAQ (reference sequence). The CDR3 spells CASSPSRGNTEAFF. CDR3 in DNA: TGTGCCAGCAGCCCAAGCAGGGGGAACACTGAAGCTTTCTTT. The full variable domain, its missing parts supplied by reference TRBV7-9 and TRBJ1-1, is DTGVSQNPRHKITKRGQNVTFRCDPISEHNRLYWYRQTLGQGPEFLTYFQNEAQLEKSRLLSDRFSAERPKGSFSTLEIQRTEQGDSAMYLCASSPSRGNTEAFFGQGTRLTVV.

The chain's CDR3 is CASTRQGPEAFF. The CDR3, as DNA: TGTGCCAGCACGCGACAGGGACCTGAAGCTTTCTTT. The rearrangement links TRBV11-1 to TRBJ1-1; 7 bases line up with TRBD1. The CDR3 length is 12 residues. CDR1 and CDR2 (germline): SGHAT, FQDESV (reference sequence). The V segment lost 7 bases and the J segment 6 bases; nucleotides outside the gene matches: 5.